Listed here are 21 T cell receptor beta chains from one sample, sequenced in a study of T cell repertoires in cytomegalovirus infection. These receptors are not linked to any known antigen. From the reads, TCRdb called clonotypes with MiXCR, one entry per CDR3 protein. The table lists 450,000 to 550,000 distinct CDR3 sequences, approximately 46% of them singletons. The material sequenced was cultured PBMCs, taken from culture after CMV antigen stimulation. The source of these receptors is a human donor in good health (CMV status not recorded). Some clones in this sample may be carry-over from other donors' samples.

The chain links TRBV10-2 to TRBJ2-2, with unresolved D. The germline V gene has CDR1 WSHSY and CDR2 SAAADI. Deletions cut 3 bases from V and 2 bases from J, with 10 bases between. The CDR3 totals 15 residues. CDR3 protein: CASSEGDFNTGELFF. The CDR3 nucleotides read TGCGCCAGCAGTGAAGGTGACTTCAACACCGGGGAGCTGTTTTTT.

V gene TRBV20-1 combines with J gene TRBJ2-5; 7 bases match TRBD2. Germline trimming cut 4 bases from V and 2 bases from J; bases unmatched to any gene: 1. Germline V CDR1 and CDR2: DFQATT, SNEGSKA (reference sequence). This CDR3 has 12 amino acids. The CDR3 DNA sequence: TGCAGTGCTACTAGCGGTCAAGAGACCCAGTACTTC. Residues: CSATSGQETQYF.

J is TRBJ1-5 and V is TRBV20-1; D perhaps matches TRBD1 (6 bases). The CDR3 has 17 residues. The germline CDR1 and CDR2 sequences are DFQATT and SNEGSKA (reference sequence). V was pared by 2 bases and J by 7 bases, with 24 bases between. The CDR3 DNA sequence: TGCAGTGCTAGACCATCACGGGGGGCCAATGTACTGCAGCCCCAGCATTTT. It yields the protein CSARPSRGANVLQPQHF.

The chain employs TRBV19 and TRBJ1-5; D is possibly TRBD1 (5 bases). The CDR3 is 17 amino acids. Trimming removed 5 bases at V and 0 bases at J, with 17 bases between. Germline CDR1 and CDR2: LNHDA and SQIVND (reference sequence). In nucleotides, the CDR3 is TGTGCCAGTAGTCCAGTTACAGGACCCCATAGCAATCAGCCCCAGCATTTT. This sequence encodes CASSPVTGPHSNQPQHF.

This clonotype was counted only a few times. This chain uses TRBV5-6 with TRBJ1-6, with 7 bases that match TRBD1. From germline, CDR1 is SGHDT and CDR2 YYEEEE. This CDR3 is built from 14 residues. The trim removed 0 bases at V and 10 bases at J, leaving 4 bases unmatched. This CDR3 is CASSLAGGNSPLHF. CDR3 nucleotide sequence: TGTGCCAGCAGCTTGGCAGGGGGGAACTCACCCCTCCACTTT.

The CDR3 DNA sequence: TGCAGCGTCTCCGACAGCTCAGCTTTCTTT. This codes for CSVSDSSAFF. The chain employs TRBV29-1 and TRBJ1-1; D may be TRBD1 (5 bases). This CDR3 has 10 amino acids. The V end lost 6 bases, the J end lost 10 bases, and 12 bases lay between the germline ends. Germline V gene lookup returns CDR1 SQVTM and CDR2 ANQGSEA.

The chain has TRBV3-1 and TRBJ2-3, with TRBD2 matching 8 bases. Germline trimming cut 1 base from V and 2 bases from J; bases unmatched to any gene: 5. Germline V gene lookup returns CDR1 LGHDT and CDR2 YNNKEL (reference sequence). The CDR3 sequence is 16 residues long. The CDR3, as DNA: TGTGCCAGCAGCCAAGCGGCTAGCGGGCTCACAGATACGCAGTATTTT. Its translation: CASSQAASGLTDTQYF.

The rearrangement uses TRBV4-1 and TRBJ2-5; 8 bases line up with TRBD2. J was trimmed by 8 bases and V by 4 bases; bases with no gene match: 12. CDR1 MGHRA and CDR2 YSYEKL come from the germline V gene. This CDR3 comprises 15 residues. CDR3 DNA: TGCGCCAGCAGCCGGGTAGCGGGAACCCTCGGCACCCAGTACTTC. Encoded protein: CASSRVAGTLGTQYF.

The gene calls are TRBV4-1 and TRBJ1-1; D uncertain. Germline V lookup: CDR1 MGHRA, CDR2 YSYEKL. With 4 bases removed from V and 0 bases from J, the gap between germline ends came to 9 bases. The CDR3 length is 14 residues. CDR3 sequence (DNA): TGCGCCAGCAGCCTAAAGGTAATGAACACTGAAGCTTTCTTT. As protein: CASSLKVMNTEAFF.

V and J are TRBV13 and TRBJ2-3; a possible D gene is TRBD1 (6 bases). This CDR3 comprises 15 residues. Deletions cut 5 bases from V and 1 base from J, with 13 bases between. Germline V gene sequence: CDR1 PRHDT, CDR2 FYEKMQ (reference sequence). As DNA, the CDR3 is TGTGCCAGCAGCAAACAGGGCTTCGGCACAGATACGCAGTATTTT. Translating gives CASSKQGFGTDTQYF.

This sequence joins TRBV7-4 and TRBJ1-3; no firm D call. V lost 2 bases to trimming and J lost 4 bases, with 18 bases between them. The germline V gene has CDR1 SGHVT and CDR2 SQSDAQ. CDR3 length equals 17 residues. As DNA, the CDR3 is TGTGCCAGCAGCTTACCCACCAACGCTCGGTCCGGAAACACCATATATTTT. As protein: CASSLPTNARSGNTIYF.

The chain employs TRBV6-5 and TRBJ2-1; perhaps TRBD1 as D (7 bases). The CDR3 covers 13 residues. Germline V CDR1 and CDR2: MNHEY, SVGAGI. V was shortened by 4 bases and J by 9 bases, with 13 bases between the two germline ends. CDR3 DNA: TGTGCCAGCAGTTCGGACAGGCGGGGTGAGCAGTTCTTC. Its protein product is CASSSDRRGEQFF.

CDR3 protein: CASRHDRGAYEQYF. The DNA for the CDR3 is TGTGCCAGCAGACACGACAGGGGTGCCTACGAGCAGTACTTC. V gene TRBV6-1 combines with J gene TRBJ2-7, with 8 bases lining up with TRBD1. V was pared by 6 bases and J by 2 bases, with 6 bases of the junction left unmatched. Germline CDR1 and CDR2: MNHNS and SASEGT. The CDR3 has 14 residues.

The chain links TRBV4-1 to TRBJ1-1, with D possibly matching TRBD1 (6 bases). The CDR3 runs to 15 residues. In germline, CDR1 is MGHRA, CDR2 YSYEKL. V was cut by 0 bases and J by 5 bases, with 13 bases left in between. The CDR3 loop is CASSQDSGVPTEAFF. CDR3 sequence (DNA): TGCGCCAGCAGCCAAGACTCAGGGGTCCCAACTGAAGCTTTCTTT.

The V call is TRBV11-2, the J call TRBJ2-3; D tentatively reads TRBD1 or TRBD2 (5 bases each). This CDR3 is built from 15 residues. In germline, CDR1 is SGHAT, CDR2 FQNNGV. Trimming pared 8 bases from V and 1 base from J, leaving 16 bases between. Written as DNA, the CDR3 is TGTGCCAGCGGGTTGGGGGAGAGGGGCACAGATACGCAGTATTTT. Its protein is CASGLGERGTDTQYF.

This clonotype was picked up a small number of times. The gene calls are TRBV7-2 and TRBJ2-5; 10 bases fit TRBD2. The J segment lost 6 bases and the V segment lost 2 bases, leaving 3 bases of the junction unmatched. Germline values: CDR1 SGHTA, CDR2 FQGNSA. The CDR3 covers 14 residues. Here the CDR3 reads CASSLTSGIKTQYF. The CDR3 nucleotides are TGTGCCAGCAGCTTAACTAGCGGGATTAAGACCCAGTACTTC. The complete variable domain, with remaining parts taken from reference TRBV7-2 and TRBJ2-5, reads GAGVSQSPSNKVTEKGKDVELRCDPISGHTALYWYRQSLGQGLEFLIYFQGNSAPDKSGLPSDRFSAERTGGSVSTLTIQRTQQEDSAVYLCASSLTSGIKTQYFGPGTRLLVL.

This chain links TRBV5-1 with TRBJ1-3; D is perhaps TRBD1 (6 bases). Trimming shortened V by 4 bases and J by 0 bases, and 14 bases separated the two germline ends. Per germline, CDR1 SGHRS and CDR2 YFSETQ. The CDR3 spans 16 residues. CDR3 DNA sequence: TGCGCCAGCAGCCTCCGGGACAACTTCTCTGGAAACACCATATATTTT. Translating it yields CASSLRDNFSGNTIYF.

The V gene is TRBV7-2, the J gene TRBJ2-5, with 7 positions matching TRBD1. Germline CDR1 is SGHTA and CDR2 is FQGNSA. The CDR3 spans 15 residues. Trimming cost V 1 base and J 4 bases; bases outside gene matches: 6. The CDR3 sequence is CASSLGDRDLETQYF. The DNA for the CDR3 is TGTGCCAGCAGCTTAGGCGACAGGGATTTAGAGACCCAGTACTTC.

The table lists this clonotype with a few counts. This rearrangement joins TRBV24-1 to TRBJ2-2; possible D gene TRBD2, 6 bases. Germline loops: CDR1 KGHDR, CDR2 SFDVKD. The CDR3 has 15 amino acids. V gave up 3 bases and J gave up 5 bases, with 12 bases separating them. The CDR3 sequence is CATSDPTRGTGELFF. CDR3 sequence (DNA): TGTGCCACCAGTGATCCGACCCGGGGGACCGGGGAGCTGTTTTTT.

The genes are TRBV7-8 and TRBJ2-1; 8 positions agree with TRBD2. The germline V gene has CDR1 SGHVS and CDR2 FQNEAQ. J gave up 6 bases and V 1 base, and 5 bases lay outside the gene matches. The CDR3 totals 15 residues. CDR3 DNA: TGTGCCAGCAGCTTAGTTCTTAGCGGGGTCAATGAGCAGTTCTTC. This translates into CASSLVLSGVNEQFF.

The sample holds a few counts of this clonotype. V and J are TRBV4-1 and TRBJ2-2; TRBD1 or TRBD2 may be the D gene (6 bases each). V lost 7 bases to trimming and J lost 5 bases, with 14 bases between them. The CDR3 runs to 14 residues. From germline, CDR1 is MGHRA and CDR2 YSYEKL. CDR3 in DNA: TGCGCCAGCACCCCGGGGGCGCAAACCGGGGAGCTGTTTTTT. Translation: CASTPGAQTGELFF.